The T cell receptor beta chain described here comes from a study of blood T cell repertoires in COVID-19. Study-level background: Samples came from the United States, Italy and Spain, spanning acute and convalescent COVID-19.

The CDR3 runs 13 residues. Germline values: CDR1 SEHNR, CDR2 FQNEAQ (reference sequence). V lost 6 bases, J lost 4 bases, and 5 bases stayed unmatched. Authors' data handling: Amplification of reference gene primers provided the estimated nucleated cell counts. Generated by immunoSEQ multiplex PCR, the TCRdb table keeps only in-frame clones and is missing some. V, J and clone size are taken as reported in that table, and D and trimming were inferred from the DNA itself. The sample consists of about 210,000 clones, about nine tenths of them appearing once. This clone appeared a few times. Participants' own reports of clinical history determined their cohort assignment.

V is TRBV7-9 and J is TRBJ2-7, with 8 bases identical to TRBD1. Specimen: PBMCs or T cells enriched from blood (not recorded which). This sequence originates from a man aged 25 to 40 in a cohort exposed to, infected with or recovered from COVID-19 (not recorded which). CDR3 nucleotide sequence: TGTGCCAGCAGTGGACAGGGCCGGTACGAGCAGTACTTC. Amino acid sequence: CASSGQGRYEQYF.